This T cell receptor beta chain derives from a study of technical replicates of blood from four donors. Sequenced by immunoSEQ multiplex PCR; TCRdb stores in-frame clones only, minus some. The sample lists about 73,000 clones; around nine tenths were seen once. V was pared by 6 bases and J by 3 bases, with 4 bases of the junction left unmatched. The CDR3 has 14 residues. CDR1 is MNHGY, CDR2 SVAAGI, per germline. The rearrangement joins TRBV6-9 to TRBJ2-2, with 7 bases identical to TRBD1. The sequencing sample was made of PBMCs. The clonotype comes from a human donor in good health. Some clones in this sample may be carry-over from other donors' samples. The CDR3 DNA sequence: TGTGCCAGCAGCCCCGACAGGGACACCGGGGAGCTGTTTTTT. The encoded protein is CASSPDRDTGELFF.